The present entry profiles one TCR beta chain with its context. What it binds is unknown. The data were taken from a study of graft-versus-host responses after intestinal transplantation. Study findings and constraints: GvH clones occurred in recipient marrow; some first appeared in ileum or blood. Some patients had graft-donor T cell macrochimerism, and their allografts showed high graft-versus-host to host-versus-graft clonal ratios.

Measured with immunoSEQ multiplex PCR; TCRdb has only the in-frame clones, and not every one. The sample has about 120,000 clones; 90% are singletons. Material: unstimulated CD4+ T cells sorted from spleen or lymph node cells, obtained before intestinal transplant. This receptor was identified in a human donor who received an intestinal transplant.

CDR3 bases: TGTGCCAGCAGCTTAATGGTAGCGGGAGGGCCGGATACGCAGTATTTT. Amino acid sequence: CASSLMVAGGPDTQYF. The chain employs TRBV7-8 and TRBJ2-3, with 11 bases that match TRBD2. The CDR3 length is 16 residues. V shed 2 bases and J 6 bases; nucleotides not matched to a gene: 7. The germline V gene encodes CDR1 SGHVS and CDR2 FQNEAQ.